The 28 T cell receptor beta chains in this list originate from one sample, sequenced in a study of breast tumors, draining lymph nodes, adjacent tissues. The lymph nodes were axillary draining lymph nodes from breast cancer patients. One entry per CDR3 protein results from TCRdb running MiXCR on the multiplex PCR reads. The data hold 200,000 to 300,000 distinct CDR3 sequences, with around 30% observed a single time. Sample: axillary lymph node tissue. The source is a female donor with breast cancer. Some clones in this sample may be carry-over from other donors' samples.

This clonotype showed up many times. This CDR3 is CASGLAIGTGGEKLFF. CDR3 coding DNA: TGTGCTAGTGGTTTGGCGATCGGGACAGGAGGGGAAAAACTGTTTTTT. The chain uses TRBV12-5 and TRBJ1-4; 8 bases fit TRBD1. CDR3 length: 16 amino acids. Germline CDR1 reads LGHNT; CDR2 reads FRNRAP. V gave up 1 base and J gave up 8 bases; unmatched junction bases: 9.

This rearrangement joins TRBV7-2 to TRBJ2-1; TRBD2 matches 12 bases. The junction had 12 bases not matched to a gene; V was cut back by 8 bases and J by 10 bases. The CDR3 is 15 amino acids. Germline lookup yields CDR1 SGHTA and CDR2 FQGNSA. CDR3 sequence reads: CASSPTSGRLNEQFF. CDR3 DNA: TGTGCCAGCTCCCCGACTAGCGGGAGACTTAACGAGCAGTTCTTC.

At least ten counts were recorded for this clonotype. The rearrangement links TRBV4-1 to TRBJ2-1; no clear D. This CDR3 has 15 amino acids. V was cut by 1 base and J by 0 bases, with 7 bases left in between. Germline CDR1 MGHRA, CDR2 YSYEKL. CDR3 bases: TGCGCCAGCAGCCAAGTAGGTAGCTCCTACAATGAGCAGTTCTTC. Amino acid sequence: CASSQVGSSYNEQFF.

As to this clonotype: At one end the junction does not follow the germline gene, possibly because of a read error. This chain joins TRBV2 and TRBJ1-5; perhaps TRBD1 as D (6 bases). Germline V CDR1 and CDR2: SNHLY, FYNNEI. The CDR3 consists of 16 residues. The DNA for the CDR3 is TGTGCCAGCAAACGACAAGCTCTCGGGGGCAAACAGCCCCAGCATTTT. Its translation: CASKRQALGGKQPQHF.

This clonotype came up many times. The V call is TRBV20-1, the J call TRBJ2-7, with 11 bases matching TRBD2. The V and J ends lost 0 bases and 4 bases, in that order; junction bases with no gene match: 8. Germline CDR1 reads DFQATT; CDR2 reads SNEGSKA (reference sequence). The CDR3 totals 16 residues. CDR3 loop: CSARDLGRLAGYEQYF. The CDR3 DNA sequence: TGCAGTGCTAGAGATCTAGGGAGACTAGCGGGATACGAGCAGTACTTC.

This clonotype was detected ten times or more. The genes are TRBV6-6 and TRBJ2-7; D unclear. The V and J ends lost 2 bases and 9 bases respectively, with 17 bases between them. The CDR3 extends over 14 amino acids. Germline lookup yields CDR1 MNHNY and CDR2 SVGAGI (reference sequence). In DNA form, the CDR3 reads TGTGCCAGCAGTTACGGGCAGCCCCTCAGTGGGCAGTACTTC. Encoded protein: CASSYGQPLSGQYF.

Comment on this clonotype: A junction end diverges from the germline sequence, so it may reflect a read error. The rearrangement joins TRBV19 to TRBJ2-7; 12 bases agree with TRBD2. The CDR3 runs to 16 residues. Looked up from germline, CDR1 is LNHDA and CDR2 is SQIVND (reference sequence). In DNA form, the CDR3 reads TGTGCCAGTAGAGGGGATGGGACTAGCGGGTCCGACGAGCGGTACTTC. Translating gives CASRGDGTSGSDERYF.

This clonotype was counted at least ten times. The chain uses TRBV24-1 and TRBJ2-2; D could derive from TRBD1 or TRBD2 (5 bases each). The CDR3 has 15 amino acids. V was shortened by 3 bases and J by 5 bases, with 12 bases between the two germline ends. Germline V gene data show CDR1 as KGHDR and CDR2 as SFDVKD. The CDR3 reads CATSDPRERTGELFF. The CDR3 DNA is TGTGCCACCAGTGATCCCAGGGAGAGGACCGGGGAGCTGTTTTTT.

This clonotype was detected only once. This may come from a read error, since a much larger clone is one base off. The chain carries TRBV5-6 and TRBJ2-2; the D gene is possibly TRBD2 (5 bases). Germline lookup yields CDR1 SGHDT and CDR2 YYEEEE. CDR3 length equals 15 residues. CDR3 nucleotide sequence: TGTGCCAGCAGCGCCAGTGGGTTTCGGACCGGGGAGCTGCTTTTT. It is translated as CASSASGFRTGELLF.

The gene calls are TRBV12-3 or TRBV12-4 and TRBJ2-6, with a weak D call TRBD1 (5 bases). V shed 2 bases and J shed 0 bases, with 8 bases lying between them. The CDR3 covers 16 residues. The CDR3 bases are TGTGCCAGCAGTTTAATGCAGGGCTCTGGGGCCAACGTCCTGACTTTC. This gives the protein CASSLMQGSGANVLTF.

This chain connects TRBV3-1 to TRBJ1-1; 11 positions agree with TRBD1. Germline V gene data show CDR1 as LGHDT and CDR2 as YNNKEL (reference sequence). The CDR3 is 14 amino acids. V lost 4 bases to trimming and J lost 4 bases; unmatched junction nucleotides: 2. The CDR3 sequence is CASSPGTGGTEAFF. The CDR3 DNA reads as TGTGCCAGCAGCCCCGGGACAGGGGGCACTGAAGCTTTCTTT. Filled out from reference TRBV3-1 and TRBJ1-1, the complete variable domain reads DTAVSQTPKYLVTQMGNDKSIKCEQNLGHDTMYWYKQDSKKFLKIMFSYNNKELIINETVPNRFSPKSPDKAHLNLHINSLELGDSAVYFCASSPGTGGTEAFFGQGTRLTVV.

This clonotype came up many times. This chain joins TRBV11-2 and TRBJ2-1, with 7 bases identical to TRBD2. V was clipped by 8 bases and J by 4 bases; unmatched bases: 14. This CDR3 has 16 residues. Germline values: CDR1 SGHAT, CDR2 FQNNGV. The CDR3: CASSRGRSGTYNEQFF. In DNA, the CDR3 is TGTGCCAGCTCGAGAGGCCGGAGCGGGACTTACAATGAGCAGTTCTTC.

This clonotype was counted many times. This chain links TRBV2 with TRBJ2-5; 7 bases are shared with TRBD2. J lost 4 bases, V lost 6 bases, and 17 bases had no gene match. The CDR3 is 17 amino acids. In germline, CDR1 is SNHLY, CDR2 FYNNEI. The CDR3 DNA sequence: TGTGCCAGCAGACCCACGGGGGGACCAATCGTAGGAGAGACCCAGTACTTC. Protein sequence: CASRPTGGPIVGETQYF.

This clonotype was counted a single time. The CDR3 carries no conserved terminal phenylalanine or tryptophan, so it likely arises from a read error. No DNA is shown, since the ends of the CDR3 on it are uncertain; the CDR3 is the one TCRdb lists. The rearrangement uses TRBV20-1 and TRBJ2-7. A total of 10 residues make up the CDR3, ends included. Germline V gene sequence: CDR1 DFQATT, CDR2 SNEGSKA (reference sequence). The CDR3 is CSARFNVRYL.

This clonotype was counted ten times or more. The rearrangement links TRBV2 to TRBJ2-7; D is ambiguous. The germline V gene encodes CDR1 SNHLY and CDR2 FYNNEI. V gave up 6 bases and J gave up 4 bases, with 25 bases separating them. CDR3 length: 17 amino acids. CDR3 DNA sequence: TGTGCCAGCAGGCCTACTATGAGACTGGCGATGGATTACGAGCAGTACTTC. The encoded protein is CASRPTMRLAMDYEQYF.

This clonotype appeared many times. This chain joins TRBV11-3 and TRBJ2-5; D is perhaps TRBD1 (5 bases). There are 14 residues in the CDR3. Deletions cut 5 bases from V and 2 bases from J, with 12 bases between. Looked up from germline, CDR1 is SGHNT and CDR2 is YENEEA. Here the CDR3 reads CASSGRTKQETQYF. The CDR3 nucleotides are TGTGCCAGCAGCGGACGGACAAAGCAAGAGACCCAGTACTTC.

Concerning this clonotype itself: The germline gene is not matched at one end of the junction; a read error may be the cause. CDR3 residues: CASSPTSGTVTGTQYF. The CDR3 DNA reads TGTGCCAGCAGTCCGACTAGCGGAACTGTCACAGGTACGCAGTATTTT. The rearrangement uses TRBV6-1 and TRBJ2-3; 9 positions match TRBD2. CDR3 length: 16 amino acids. The germline gives CDR1 MNHNS, CDR2 SASEGT.

This clonotype was recorded a few times. Possible read error: a much larger clone is one base away. The gene calls are TRBV11-2 and TRBJ2-7; no clear D. The V end was cut by 3 bases, the J end by 6 bases, with 12 bases between. The CDR3 is 13 residues long. In germline, CDR1 is SGHAT, CDR2 FQNNGV. The CDR3 sequence: CASSFGSRSEQYF. In DNA form, the CDR3 reads TGTGCCAGCAGCTTTGGTAGCCGCTCCGAGCAGTACTTC.

This clonotype appeared many times. The J gene is TRBJ2-1, the V gene TRBV5-8; D may correspond to TRBD1 or TRBD2 (5 bases each). Trimming stripped 4 bases from V and 7 bases from J, with 12 bases between. The CDR3 covers 13 residues. Germline V lookup: CDR1 SGHTS, CDR2 YDEGEE. The CDR3 DNA sequence: TGTGCCAGCAGCCGGGGACCGGCAAATGAGCAGTTCTTC. Translated, it gives CASSRGPANEQFF.

This chain joins TRBV7-2 and TRBJ1-1, with unresolved D. V was cut by 5 bases and J by 3 bases, with 16 bases left in between. The germline CDR1 and CDR2 sequences are SGHTA and FQGNSA. The CDR3 spans 15 residues. CDR3: CASSPTGQPDTEAFF. DNA of the CDR3: TGTGCCAGCAGCCCCACCGGGCAGCCGGACACTGAAGCTTTCTTT.

V gene TRBV10-3 combines with J gene TRBJ1-2; D remains unclear. The germline V gene encodes CDR1 ENHRY and CDR2 SYGVKD. The CDR3 has 18 residues. Trimming cost V 6 bases and J 3 bases, with 26 bases left between them. The CDR3 bases are TGTGCCATCAGGACGGGCGCAGCTAGGAGGTTTTCAGACTATGGCTACACCTTC. It is translated as CAIRTGAARRFSDYGYTF.

This clonotype was observed many times. The J gene is TRBJ2-3, the V gene TRBV19; tentative D call: TRBD2 (6 bases). The CDR3 spans 15 residues. The germline gives CDR1 LNHDA, CDR2 SQIVND (reference sequence). V lost 4 bases and J 1 base, leaving 12 bases between the germline ends. CDR3: CASSNEASGTDTQYF. The CDR3 DNA is TGTGCCAGTAGTAATGAGGCTAGCGGCACAGATACGCAGTATTTT.

The chain employs TRBV19 and TRBJ1-5; TRBD1 agrees at 7 bases. The V and J ends lost 6 bases and 0 bases, in that order; junction bases with no gene match: 8. Germline-derived CDR1 and CDR2 are LNHDA and SQIVND (reference sequence). This CDR3 region has 16 residues. CDR3 region: CASSGDSPYSNQPQHF. The CDR3 DNA sequence: TGTGCCAGTAGCGGGGACAGCCCATATAGCAATCAGCCCCAGCATTTT.

To note about this clonotype: Sequence at one end of the junction differs from germline and may be a read error. The CDR3 DNA follows: TGTGCCAGCTCACTTTCCTACGAGCAGCACTTC. It codes for CASSLSYEQHF. This sequence joins TRBV18 and TRBJ2-7; no clear D gene. The CDR3 is 11 amino acids. Germline V lookup: CDR1 KGHSH, CDR2 LQKENI. Filled out from reference TRBV18 and TRBJ2-7, the complete variable domain reads NAGVMQNPRHLVRRRGQEARLRCSPMKGHSHVYWYRQLPEEGLKFMVYLQKENIIDESGMPKERFSAEFPKEGPSILRIQQVVRGDSAAYFCASSLSYEQHFGPGTRLTVT.

This clonotype was recorded once. This clone may be a read error of a much larger clone one base away. The chain recombines TRBV5-4 with TRBJ2-7; no clear D. CDR1 is SGHNT, CDR2 YYREEE, per germline (reference sequence). Between the trimmed V and J ends, which lost 2 bases and 2 bases, there was a span of 11 bases. The CDR3 consists of 14 residues. In DNA form, the CDR3 reads TGTGCCAGCAGCTTTAGTTTCGCTACCTACGAGCAGTACTTC. Translating gives CASSFSFATYEQYF. Supplemented by reference TRBV5-4 and TRBJ2-7, the full variable domain reads ETGVTQSPTHLIKTRGQQVTLRCSSQSGHNTVSWYQQALGQGPQFIFQYYREEENGRGNFPPRFSGLQFPNYSSELNVNALELDDSALYLCASSFSFATYEQYFGPGTRLTVT.

This clonotype was recorded many times. The chain employs TRBV6-5 and TRBJ2-5; D is unclear. Trimming pared 6 bases from V and 8 bases from J, leaving 4 bases between. The germline CDR1 and CDR2 sequences are MNHEY and SVGAGI. The CDR3 is made up of 9 amino acids. The CDR3 spells CASRTTQYF. The CDR3 DNA sequence: TGTGCCAGCAGGACAACCCAGTACTTC.

The J gene is TRBJ2-1, the V gene TRBV6-4; D is unclear. V dropped 5 bases and J dropped 5 bases, with 10 bases sitting between them. CDR1 is MRHNA and CDR2 is SNTAGT in the germline V gene. CDR3 length: 13 residues. The CDR3 nucleotides are TGTGCCAGCAGTCTTGACCGAGACAATGAGCAGTTCTTC. Translating it yields CASSLDRDNEQFF.

This clonotype was counted at least ten times. The chain links TRBV12-3 or TRBV12-4 to TRBJ2-7; D perhaps matches TRBD1 (6 bases). The CDR3 runs to 15 residues. With 3 bases removed from V and 7 bases from J, the gap between germline ends came to 19 bases. The CDR3 nucleotides read TGTGCCAGCAGTTTTCGCATGACAGGTCCTTTGGAGCAGTACTTC. The encoded protein is CASSFRMTGPLEQYF.